One sample yielded the 25 T cell receptor beta chains listed below, sequenced in a study of blood T cell repertoires in COVID-19. Profiled with immunoSEQ multiplex PCR; TCRdb holds only in-frame clones, not every one. The sample has hundreds of thousands of clones, over 65% seen once. The sample consisted of peripheral blood. The receptors were sampled from a woman of 80 years or more with acute or convalescent COVID-19.

The V gene is TRBV9, the J gene TRBJ1-2; 9 bases match TRBD1. Germline CDR1 and CDR2: SGDLS and YYNGEE. The CDR3 totals 14 residues. V gave up 4 bases and J gave up 8 bases; unmatched junction bases: 9. The CDR3: CASSTLTGGGGYTF. CDR3 bases: TGTGCCAGCAGCACCCTAACAGGGGGCGGGGGCTACACCTTC.

The chain joins TRBV3-1 (or the pseudogene TRBV3-2) to TRBJ2-7; 10 nucleotides align to TRBD2. J was trimmed by 7 bases and V by 1 base; bases with no gene match: 7. The germline V gene has CDR1 LGHDT and CDR2 YNNKEL (reference sequence). This CDR3 contains 15 residues. The CDR3 DNA is TGTGCCAGCAGCCAAGGGCTAGCGGGAGTGGGAGAGCAGTACTTC. Its translation is CASSQGLAGVGEQYF.

J is TRBJ1-6 and V is TRBV7-6; possible D gene TRBD1, 5 bases. Trimming removed 0 bases at V and 5 bases at J, with 11 bases between. The CDR3 has 16 residues. The germline gives CDR1 SGHVS, CDR2 FNYEAQ. The CDR3: CASSLAQGLNNSPLHF. As DNA, the CDR3 is TGTGCCAGCAGCTTAGCGCAGGGACTTAATAATTCACCCCTCCACTTT.

This clone has just a few counts. The V gene is TRBV27, the J gene TRBJ1-2; 8 positions match TRBD1. Losses at the gene ends were 6 bases for V and 7 bases for J; bases not matched to a gene: 13. The germline CDR1 and CDR2 sequences are MNHEY and SMNVEV (reference sequence). The CDR3 spans 15 residues. DNA for the CDR3: TGTGCCAGCAGGCCGAATCAGGGGGCGCGTGGTGGCTACACCTTC. This sequence encodes CASRPNQGARGGYTF.

Only a few counts were recorded for this clone. The CDR3 is CASSEARLFQPQHF. The CDR3 bases are TGTGCCAGCAGTGAAGCCAGGCTTTTCCAGCCCCAGCATTTT. The chain joins TRBV6-1 to TRBJ1-5; D ambiguous. The CDR3 is 14 residues long. The germline V and J ends were trimmed by 0 bases and 7 bases, with 10 bases remaining between them. Germline-derived CDR1 and CDR2 are MNHNS and SASEGT.

The chain joins TRBV10-3 to TRBJ1-2, with TRBD1 as a possible D gene (6 bases). V dropped 6 bases and J dropped 5 bases, with 22 bases sitting between them. The CDR3 is 16 residues long. Germline V gene data show CDR1 as ENHRY and CDR2 as SYGVKD. In nucleotides, the CDR3 is TGTGCCATCAGCCAGAACAGGGCTGGGTCTTCTTATGGCTACACCTTC. It translates to CAISQNRAGSSYGYTF.

The genes are TRBV20-1 and TRBJ1-2; D is perhaps TRBD1 (5 bases). Germline V gene data show CDR1 as DFQATT and CDR2 as SNEGSKA (reference sequence). There are 13 residues in the CDR3. V was pared by 3 bases and J by 5 bases, with 13 bases between. The CDR3 protein is CSASRGRDYGYTF. CDR3 nucleotides: TGCAGTGCTAGTCGGGGGAGAGATTATGGCTACACCTTC.

The V call is TRBV7-2, the J call TRBJ2-1, with a possible D match to TRBD2 (5 bases). Germline lookup yields CDR1 SGHTA and CDR2 FQGNSA. The CDR3 length is 13 residues. V lost 2 bases and J lost 7, with 9 bases in between. For the CDR3, the DNA is TGTGCCAGCAGCTTAAGTCGGGAAAATGAGCAGTTCTTC. This sequence encodes CASSLSRENEQFF. The variable domain in full, completed from reference TRBV7-2 and TRBJ2-1, reads GAGVSQSPSNKVTEKGKDVELRCDPISGHTALYWYRQSLGQGLEFLIYFQGNSAPDKSGLPSDRFSAERTGGSVSTLTIQRTQQEDSAVYLCASSLSRENEQFFGPGTRLTVL.

V usage is TRBV27 and J usage is TRBJ1-6, with 9 bases that match TRBD1. The CDR3 sequence is 15 residues long. Trimming took 6 bases from V and 8 from J; bases not matched to a gene: 8. Per germline, CDR1 MNHEY and CDR2 SMNVEV (reference sequence). The CDR3 DNA sequence: TGTGCCAGCAGACCCGGGACAGGGTTTTATTCACCCCTCCACTTT. It is translated as CASRPGTGFYSPLHF.

This clone was counted a few times. Other DNA sequences of this sample code for an identical CDR3. The rearrangement joins TRBV6-5 to TRBJ2-7, with D maybe TRBD1 (5 bases). The CDR3 totals 11 residues. V lost 5 bases and J lost 3, with 5 bases in between. Germline V lookup: CDR1 MNHEY, CDR2 SVGAGI. CDR3 DNA sequence: TGTGCCAGCAGTAGGGGCTACGAGCAGTACTTC. Its translation is CASSRGYEQYF.

The V gene is TRBV18, the J gene TRBJ1-1; 9 bases match TRBD1. The CDR3 sequence is 14 residues long. The J segment lost 7 bases and the V segment lost 1 base, leaving 4 bases of the junction unmatched. The germline gives CDR1 KGHSH, CDR2 LQKENI. This CDR3 is CASSPHGGQGEAFF. In DNA form, the CDR3 reads TGTGCCAGCTCACCACACGGGGGACAGGGTGAAGCTTTCTTT. The full variable domain, completed using reference TRBV18 and TRBJ1-1, is NAGVMQNPRHLVRRRGQEARLRCSPMKGHSHVYWYRQLPEEGLKFMVYLQKENIIDESGMPKERFSAEFPKEGPSILRIQQVVRGDSAAYFCASSPHGGQGEAFFGQGTRLTVV.

V is TRBV5-8 and J is TRBJ2-1; the D gene is possibly TRBD2 (5 bases). Germline CDR1 reads SGHTS; CDR2 reads YDEGEE. Trimming removed 0 bases at V and 9 bases at J, with 16 bases between. The CDR3 has 15 residues. The CDR3 loop is CASSLAGRQAGEQFF. CDR3 coding DNA: TGTGCCAGCAGCTTGGCCGGGCGGCAGGCGGGTGAGCAGTTCTTC. Variable domain in full (rest from reference TRBV5-8 and TRBJ2-1): EAGVTQSPTHLIKTRGQQATLRCSPISGHTSVYWYQQALGLGLQFLLWYDEGEERNRGNFPPRFSGRQFPNYSSELNVNALELEDSALYLCASSLAGRQAGEQFFGPGTRLTVL.

V usage is TRBV6-6 and J usage is TRBJ1-1; D gene uncertain. Germline V gives CDR1 MNHNY, CDR2 SVGAGI (reference sequence). There are 12 residues in the CDR3. The V end was cut by 11 bases, the J end by 1 base, with 11 bases between. The DNA for the CDR3 is TGTGCCTCGCTCCGGGGGAACACTGAAGCTTTCTTT. It specifies CASLRGNTEAFF.

This chain uses TRBV7-9 with TRBJ1-5; a weak D match, TRBD1 (6 bases). The ends were cut back, 5 bases at V and 7 bases at J, with 12 bases in the middle. The CDR3 covers 13 residues. Per the germline V gene, CDR1 is SEHNR and CDR2 is FQNEAQ (reference sequence). The CDR3 reads CASSVGTWQPQHF. CDR3 in DNA: TGTGCCAGCAGCGTCGGGACATGGCAGCCCCAGCATTTT.

The chain is built from TRBV18 and TRBJ2-3; no clear D. There are 11 residues in the CDR3. V was trimmed by 8 bases and J by 0 bases, leaving 3 bases between them. Germline V gene sequence: CDR1 KGHSH, CDR2 LQKENI. The CDR3 loop reads CASTSTDTQYF. The DNA of the CDR3 is TGTGCCAGCACAAGCACAGATACGCAGTATTTT. Filled out from reference TRBV18 and TRBJ2-3, the complete variable domain reads NAGVMQNPRHLVRRRGQEARLRCSPMKGHSHVYWYRQLPEEGLKFMVYLQKENIIDESGMPKERFSAEFPKEGPSILRIQQVVRGDSAAYFCASTSTDTQYFGPGTRLTVL.

The chain carries TRBV9 and TRBJ2-2, with TRBD1 matching over 7 bases. The germline gives CDR1 SGDLS, CDR2 YYNGEE. J gave up 7 bases and V 4 bases, and 4 bases lay outside the gene matches. This CDR3 comprises 13 residues. CDR3 region: CASSPGQFGELFF. The CDR3 region has the DNA TGTGCCAGCAGCCCGGGACAGTTCGGGGAGCTGTTTTTT.

The chain is built from TRBV5-5 and TRBJ2-7; possibly TRBD2 for D (6 bases). CDR1 is SGHKS and CDR2 is YYEKEE in the germline V gene (reference sequence). The CDR3 sequence is 15 residues long. Deletions cut 0 bases from V and 0 bases from J, with 10 bases between. The chain's CDR3 is CASSLAGVSSYEQYF. In DNA, the CDR3 is TGTGCCAGCAGCTTGGCGGGGGTCAGCTCCTACGAGCAGTACTTC. Drawing the rest from reference TRBV5-5 and TRBJ2-7, the complete variable domain is DAGVTQSPTHLIKTRGQQVTLRCSPISGHKSVSWYQQVLGQGPQFIFQYYEKEERGRGNFPDRFSARQFPNYSSELNVNALLLGDSALYLCASSLAGVSSYEQYFGPGTRLTVT.

The rearrangement links TRBV6-2 or TRBV6-3 to TRBJ1-1; no clear D gene. V gave up 4 bases and J gave up 0 bases, with 9 bases separating them. CDR1 and CDR2 (germline): MNHEY, SVGEGT. CDR3 size: 14 residues. The CDR3 is CASSWARMNTEAFF. The CDR3 DNA reads TGTGCCAGCAGTTGGGCAAGGATGAACACTGAAGCTTTCTTT.

The rearrangement uses TRBV2 and TRBJ2-1; the D gene is possibly TRBD2 (5 bases). V gave up 4 bases and J gave up 7 bases, with 14 bases separating them. The germline gives CDR1 SNHLY, CDR2 FYNNEI. This CDR3 contains 14 residues. The CDR3 DNA reads as TGTGCCAGCAGTGGACCGGGATTACGGAATGAGCAGTTCTTC. This codes for CASSGPGLRNEQFF.

This chain uses TRBV5-1 with TRBJ2-5; 8 bases map to TRBD2. V shed 0 bases and J 4 bases; nucleotides not matched to a gene: 2. CDR1 is SGHRS and CDR2 is YFSETQ in the germline V gene. CDR3 length equals 14 residues. The CDR3 nucleotides read TGCGCCAGCAGCTTGGACCTAGCGGGAGAGACCCAGTACTTC. Protein sequence: CASSLDLAGETQYF.

The V and J genes are TRBV10-3 and TRBJ2-5; 10 nucleotides align to TRBD2. V shed 6 bases, J shed 2 bases, and the junction held 6 bases outside the gene matches. The CDR3 extends over 15 amino acids. From germline, CDR1 is ENHRY and CDR2 SYGVKD. CDR3 DNA sequence: TGTGCCATCAGGCATAGCGGGGGGACACAAGAGACCCAGTACTTC. Amino acids: CAIRHSGGTQETQYF.

The genes are TRBV7-9 and TRBJ2-4, with unresolved D. Germline CDR1 and CDR2: SEHNR and FQNEAQ (reference sequence). V was cut by 5 bases and J by 0 bases, with 14 bases left in between. CDR3 size: 16 residues. The CDR3 nucleotides read TGTGCCAGCAGCCCCCCGAGGTCGCTAGCCAAAAACATTCAGTACTTC. Residues: CASSPPRSLAKNIQYF. The entire variable domain, with the rest obtained from reference TRBV7-9 and TRBJ2-4, is as follows: DTGVSQNPRHKITKRGQNVTFRCDPISEHNRLYWYRQTLGQGPEFLTYFQNEAQLEKSRLLSDRFSAERPKGSFSTLEIQRTEQGDSAMYLCASSPPRSLAKNIQYFGAGTRLSVL.

The CDR3 nucleotides are TGCAGCGTTGGATCGGCGGACTACACCGGGGAGCTGTTTTTT. It translates to CSVGSADYTGELFF. This chain joins TRBV29-1 and TRBJ2-2; a weak D match, TRBD2 (5 bases). This CDR3 has 14 amino acids. Trimming cost V 4 bases and J 3 bases, with 12 bases left between them. The germline V gene has CDR1 SQVTM and CDR2 ANQGSEA.

This clone was picked up one time. The chain employs TRBV4-1 and TRBJ2-7; the match to TRBD2 covers 11 bases. The V gene end was trimmed by 6 bases and the J gene end by 0 bases; junction bases not matched to a gene: 4. Germline V CDR1 and CDR2: MGHRA, YSYEKL. CDR3 length: 15 amino acids. The CDR3 nucleotides read TGCGCCAGCAGAAAGACTAGCGGGAACTCCTACGAGCAGTACTTC. Translating it yields CASRKTSGNSYEQYF.

Here the CDR3 reads CASSIGAGSYNEQFF. The CDR3 DNA reads TGTGCCAGTAGTATAGGAGCAGGCTCCTACAATGAGCAGTTCTTC. V usage is TRBV19 and J usage is TRBJ2-1; D remains ambiguous. Germline V gene sequence: CDR1 LNHDA, CDR2 SQIVND (reference sequence). Trimming shortened V by 1 base and J by 0 bases, and 7 bases separated the two germline ends. This CDR3 is built from 15 residues.